These 26 T cell receptor beta chains were all obtained from the same sample, sequenced in a study of immune cell composition in non-small cell lung cancer. Generated by immunoSEQ multiplex PCR, the TCRdb table keeps only in-frame clones and is missing some. The sample has about 2,300 clones, more than 75% seen once. The specimen sequenced was lung tumor tissue. These receptors were taken from a human donor with non-small cell lung cancer.

This clone was seen a handful of times. The V call is TRBV4-1, the J call TRBJ2-7; TRBD1 agrees at 12 bases. In germline, CDR1 is MGHRA, CDR2 YSYEKL. The CDR3 contains 17 residues. V trimming: 2 bases; J trimming: 4 bases; junction bases outside the gene matches: 9. DNA of the CDR3: TGCGCCAGCAGCCAAACCTCCGGGACAGGGGGCCAGTACGAGCAGTACTTC. Translated, it gives CASSQTSGTGGQYEQYF.

CDR3 region: CASRLPGTEAFF. CDR3 in DNA: TGTGCCAGCAGATTACCGGGGACTGAAGCTTTCTTT. V and J are TRBV28 and TRBJ1-1; no firm D call. The V end was cut by 6 bases, the J end by 5 bases, with 10 bases between. The CDR3 covers 12 residues. Germline lookup yields CDR1 MDHEN and CDR2 SYDVKM. The full variable domain, in which reference TRBV28 and TRBJ1-1 provide the parts outside the CDR3, is DVKVTQSSRYLVKRTGEKVFLECVQDMDHENMFWYRQDPGLGLRLIYFSYDVKMKEKGDIPEGYSVSREKKERFSLILESASTNQTSMYLCASRLPGTEAFFGQGTRLTVV.

V usage is TRBV6-5 and J usage is TRBJ2-7; 11 bases are shared with TRBD2. The CDR3 covers 15 residues. CDR1 and CDR2 from the germline V gene are MNHEY and SVGAGI. V dropped 0 bases and J dropped 3; count of bases not matched to a gene: 1. The CDR3 DNA is TGTGCCAGCAGTTACTCCCTAGCGGGGGGCTACGAGCAGTACTTC. This encodes CASSYSLAGGYEQYF.

This clone was seen just once. V is TRBV18 and J is TRBJ2-1; TRBD2 matches at 8 bases. This CDR3 spans 16 amino acids. The V segment lost 3 bases and the J segment 2 bases; nucleotides outside the gene matches: 6. Germline V gene data show CDR1 as KGHSH and CDR2 as LQKENI. The DNA for the CDR3 is TGTGCCAGCTCACCGGGAAGTAGCGGGGCCTACAATGAGCAGTTCTTC. Translating gives CASSPGSSGAYNEQFF.

This chain uses TRBV5-1 with TRBJ2-7, with 8 nucleotides matching TRBD2. V lost 6 bases and J lost 6; bases outside the gene matches: 11. CDR1 SGHRS and CDR2 YFSETQ come from the germline V gene. CDR3 length equals 14 residues. The CDR3 region has the DNA TGCGCCAGCAAAATTCTAGCGGGTGATGCCGAGCAGTACTTC. Protein product: CASKILAGDAEQYF.

The sample holds one count of this clone. The rearrangement links TRBV6-5 to TRBJ1-4; the match to TRBD1 covers 7 bases. This CDR3 contains 15 residues. V gave up 0 bases and J gave up 7 bases; unmatched junction bases: 5. CDR1 and CDR2 from the germline V gene are MNHEY and SVGAGI. CDR3 in DNA: TGTGCCAGCAGTTACTCGACAGGGTTTCTTGAAAAACTGTTTTTT. This encodes CASSYSTGFLEKLFF.

The rearrangement uses TRBV5-1 and TRBJ2-2, with D perhaps matching TRBD2 (6 bases). The CDR3 extends over 13 amino acids. Germline CDR1 and CDR2: SGHRS and YFSETQ. Trimming took 7 bases from V and 1 from J, leaving 8 bases between them. The CDR3 DNA follows: TGCGCCAGCTGGGGAGGGAACACCGGGGAGCTGTTTTTT. It translates to CASWGGNTGELFF.

The V gene is TRBV18, the J gene TRBJ1-1, with no clear D. Trimming took off 3 bases at V and 4 bases at J, with 12 bases between the two ends. Germline V CDR1 and CDR2: KGHSH, LQKENI. There are 14 residues in the CDR3. In DNA, the CDR3 is TGTGCCAGCTCACCTGTAGATTCGGGCACTGAAGCTTTCTTT. This encodes CASSPVDSGTEAFF.

This clone was seen just once. The CDR3 spells CASSLDGTGVTEAFF. The CDR3, as DNA: TGTGCCAGCAGCTTGGACGGGACAGGGGTCACTGAAGCTTTCTTT. The rearrangement uses TRBV7-2 and TRBJ1-1, with 10 bases lining up with TRBD1. J lost 4 bases, V lost 3 bases, and 5 bases had no gene match. Germline CDR1 is SGHTA and CDR2 is FQGNSA. This CDR3 region has 15 residues. The whole variable domain, filled in from reference TRBV7-2 and TRBJ1-1, reads GAGVSQSPSNKVTEKGKDVELRCDPISGHTALYWYRQSLGQGLEFLIYFQGNSAPDKSGLPSDRFSAERTGGSVSTLTIQRTQQEDSAVYLCASSLDGTGVTEAFFGQGTRLTVV.

This sequence joins TRBV14 and TRBJ2-1; TRBD2 agrees at 7 bases. With 5 bases clipped from V and 2 bases from J, the junction kept 6 bases outside the gene matches. Germline loops: CDR1 SGHDN, CDR2 FVKESK. CDR3 length: 15 amino acids. The CDR3 bases are TGTGCCAGCAGCTTAATAGCGGGCCCCTACAATGAGCAGTTCTTC. It yields the protein CASSLIAGPYNEQFF.

The J gene is TRBJ2-5, the V gene TRBV7-3; D call uncertain. Germline CDR1 reads SGHTA; CDR2 reads FQGTGA. This CDR3 has 13 residues. The V end was cut by 3 bases, the J end by 2 bases, with 7 bases between. The DNA of the CDR3 is TGTGCCAGCAGCTTGAACAGTCAAGAGACCCAGTACTTC. This gives the protein CASSLNSQETQYF.

The rearrangement uses TRBV30 and TRBJ1-1, with D perhaps matching TRBD1 (5 bases). Germline V gene data show CDR1 as GTSNPN and CDR2 as SVGIG (reference sequence). The V and J ends lost 1 base and 7 bases respectively, with 16 bases between them. The CDR3 has 14 residues. CDR3 residues: CAWSDNWGRGEAFF. CDR3 DNA sequence: TGTGCCTGGAGTGATAATTGGGGGAGGGGTGAAGCTTTCTTT.

Only one count was recorded for this clone. V and J are TRBV6-1 and TRBJ1-5; a possible D gene is TRBD1 (6 bases). Germline CDR1 and CDR2: MNHNS and SASEGT. V was cut by 6 bases and J by 3 bases, with 12 bases left in between. CDR3 size: 14 residues. Here the CDR3 reads CASRTDSHNQPQHF. CDR3 DNA: TGTGCCAGCAGAACGGACAGTCACAATCAGCCCCAGCATTTT.

This chain joins TRBV23-1 and TRBJ2-7; no definite D call. TRBV23-1 is marked as an open reading frame, function uncertain. This CDR3 is 16 amino acids long. V was trimmed by 4 bases and J by 2 bases, leaving 18 bases between them. CDR3 sequence reads: CASSPKLQPGPYEQYF. The CDR3 region has the DNA TGCGCCAGCAGTCCGAAGCTACAGCCTGGCCCCTACGAGCAGTACTTC.

The chain is built from TRBV6-5 and TRBJ2-2; D perhaps matches TRBD1 (6 bases). The CDR3 spans 14 residues. V was clipped by 2 bases and J by 7 bases, with 11 bases between them. CDR1 and CDR2 (germline): MNHEY, SVGAGI. The CDR3, as DNA: TGTGCCAGCAGTTACATTTCAGGGGACGGGGAGCTGTTTTTT. It encodes CASSYISGDGELFF.

DNA for the CDR3: TGCAGCGGCAACCGAGCGGGTCAAGGTGTGAATGAGCAGTTCTTC. Encoded protein: CSGNRAGQGVNEQFF. This chain links TRBV29-1 with TRBJ2-1; perhaps TRBD2 as D (6 bases). Germline CDR1 reads SQVTM; CDR2 reads ANQGSEA. V was shortened by 7 bases and J by 7 bases, with 23 bases between the two germline ends. The CDR3 loop spans 15 amino acids.

The chain joins TRBV5-1 to TRBJ2-7; TRBD2 might be the D (6 bases). The V gene lost 0 bases and the J gene lost 3 bases, with 16 bases spanning the gap. This CDR3 is built from 16 residues. The germline gives CDR1 SGHRS, CDR2 YFSETQ. This CDR3 reads CASSLAGGLTIYEQYF. CDR3 bases: TGCGCCAGCAGCTTGGCCGGGGGACTCACAATCTACGAGCAGTACTTC.

This sequence joins TRBV10-1 and TRBJ1-6; 10 positions agree with TRBD1. After removal of 0 bases from V and 7 bases from J, the junction contained 3 bases not matched to a gene. The CDR3 loop spans 16 amino acids. Germline V lookup: CDR1 WNHNN, CDR2 SYGVQD (reference sequence). The CDR3 sequence: CASSESPGQGNSPLHF. The CDR3 nucleotides read TGCGCCAGCAGTGAGTCTCCGGGACAGGGGAATTCACCCCTCCACTTT.

This clone has a single count. The V call is TRBV5-6, the J call TRBJ2-2; D unresolved. Trimming removed 0 bases from V and 11 bases from J, with 8 bases in between. CDR3 length equals 12 residues. Germline assignment: CDR1 SGHDT and CDR2 YYEEEE. The CDR3: CASSLVPGELFF. The CDR3, as DNA: TGTGCCAGCAGCTTGGTTCCAGGAGAGCTGTTTTTT. Full variable domain (rest looked up from reference TRBV5-6 and TRBJ2-2): DAGVTQSPTHLIKTRGQQVTLRCSPKSGHDTVSWYQQALGQGPQFIFQYYEEEERQRGNFPDRFSGHQFPNYSSELNVNALLLGDSALYLCASSLVPGELFFGEGSRLTVL.

This clone was seen a handful of times. The chain has TRBV7-7 and TRBJ2-1; no definite D call. Looked up from germline, CDR1 is SSHAT and CDR2 is FNYEAQ (reference sequence). Trimming pared 4 bases from V and 0 bases from J, leaving 10 bases between. The CDR3 runs 15 residues. CDR3 bases: TGTGCCAGCAGCTCCGGGTTAAGCTCCTACAATGAGCAGTTCTTC. Amino acid sequence: CASSSGLSSYNEQFF.

The chain recombines TRBV18 with TRBJ2-7, with TRBD2 matching 10 bases. Germline loops: CDR1 KGHSH, CDR2 LQKENI. There are 15 residues in the CDR3. V dropped 3 bases and J dropped 1; count of bases not matched to a gene: 3. The CDR3 region is CASSPLAGESYEQYF. CDR3 in DNA: TGTGCCAGCTCACCCCTAGCGGGAGAGTCCTACGAGCAGTACTTC.

This clone has just a few counts. This chain joins TRBV7-2 and TRBJ2-7; D perhaps matches TRBD1 (6 bases). Trimming stripped 4 bases from V and 3 bases from J, with 13 bases between. Germline loops: CDR1 SGHTA, CDR2 FQGNSA. The CDR3 length is 14 residues. The CDR3 sequence is CASSSRGYGYEQYF. CDR3 bases: TGTGCCAGCAGCTCCAGGGGTTATGGCTACGAGCAGTACTTC. Supplemented by reference TRBV7-2 and TRBJ2-7, the full variable domain reads GAGVSQSPSNKVTEKGKDVELRCDPISGHTALYWYRQSLGQGLEFLIYFQGNSAPDKSGLPSDRFSAERTGGSVSTLTIQRTQQEDSAVYLCASSSRGYGYEQYFGPGTRLTVT.

This clone has a single count. V is TRBV6-6 and J is TRBJ1-1; 7 bases line up with TRBD1. The CDR3 has 12 residues. The V gene end was trimmed by 8 bases and the J gene end by 9 bases; junction bases not matched to a gene: 9. Germline loops: CDR1 MNHNY, CDR2 SVGAGI (reference sequence). CDR3 in DNA: TGTGCCAGCGCGGCCGGGACAGAGAAAGCTTTCTTT. Protein product: CASAAGTEKAFF.

This clone was counted only a few times. V and J are TRBV5-8 and TRBJ1-5; D is perhaps TRBD1 (5 bases). This CDR3 is 15 amino acids long. Germline V CDR1 and CDR2: SGHTS, YDEGEE. V was trimmed by 1 base and J by 1 base, leaving 9 bases between them. DNA of the CDR3: TGTGCCAGCAGCTTGCAGGGATTCAGCAATCAGCCCCAGCATTTT. This gives the protein CASSLQGFSNQPQHF. Full variable domain (rest looked up from reference TRBV5-8 and TRBJ1-5): EAGVTQSPTHLIKTRGQQATLRCSPISGHTSVYWYQQALGLGLQFLLWYDEGEERNRGNFPPRFSGRQFPNYSSELNVNALELEDSALYLCASSLQGFSNQPQHFGDGTRLSIL.

With respect to this clone: The junction differs from germline at one of its ends, possibly a read error. This chain connects TRBV18 to TRBJ2-2, with D tentatively TRBD2 (5 bases). CDR1 is KGHSH and CDR2 is LQKENI in the germline V gene. The CDR3 runs 16 residues. The CDR3: CASSPPERLNTGKLFF. In DNA, the CDR3 is TGTGCCAGCTCACCACCCGAAAGGCTGAACACCGGGAAGCTGTTTTTT.

The genes are TRBV30 and TRBJ1-5; 7 positions agree with TRBD1. The CDR3 runs 13 residues. CDR1 is GTSNPN, CDR2 SVGIG, per germline (reference sequence). V was pared by 1 base and J by 7 bases, with 4 bases of the junction left unmatched. This CDR3 reads CAWSAYRGQPQHF. As DNA, the CDR3 is TGTGCCTGGAGTGCTTACAGGGGACAGCCCCAGCATTTT.